Described below is a single T cell receptor beta chain sequence and its context. Its antigen remains unknown. These data belong to a study of T cells expressing NK-cell markers. The CDR3 sequence is 14 residues long. The V gene's germline CDR1 is SGHRS and CDR2 YFSETQ. General study points: There remained a lack of clarity about HCMV specificity of expanded NKG2C+ T cell clones.

UMIs accompanied the 5'RACE template switching by which TCR beta cDNA was made. Each CDR3 protein gets one entry in TCRdb, which reprocessed the 5' RACE reads and gives no DNA. Its listing shows approximately 550,000 distinct CDR3 sequences. The genes are TRBV5-1 and TRBJ2-7; the D call of TRBD1 rests on TCRdb alone, since no DNA is present to check it. The TCR comes from a man aged 18 to 30 in good health. The sequencing sample was made of blood T cells: a sorted CD56 or NKG2C T cell subset, CD4+ or CD8+ T cells, or bulk PBMC T cells (not recorded which). CDR3 in amino acids: CASSLERGQGEQYF.